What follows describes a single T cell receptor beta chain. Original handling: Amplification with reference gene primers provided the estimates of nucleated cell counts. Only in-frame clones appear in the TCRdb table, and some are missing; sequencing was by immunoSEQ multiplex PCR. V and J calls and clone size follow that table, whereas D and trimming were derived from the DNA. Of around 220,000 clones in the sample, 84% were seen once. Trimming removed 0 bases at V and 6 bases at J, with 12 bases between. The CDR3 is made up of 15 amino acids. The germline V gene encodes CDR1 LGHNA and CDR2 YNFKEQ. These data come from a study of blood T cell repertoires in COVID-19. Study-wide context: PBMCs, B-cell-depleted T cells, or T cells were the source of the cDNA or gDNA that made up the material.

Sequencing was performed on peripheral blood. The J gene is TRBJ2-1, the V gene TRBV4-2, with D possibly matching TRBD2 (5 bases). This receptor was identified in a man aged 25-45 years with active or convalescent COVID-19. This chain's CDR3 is CASSQDMLAGNEQFF. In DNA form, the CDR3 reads TGTGCCAGCAGCCAAGACATGCTAGCTGGCAATGAGCAGTTCTTC.